The sequence of this T cell receptor beta chain was determined in a study of blood T cell repertoires in COVID-19. Study background: Sites across the United States, Italy and Spain contributed samples from acute and convalescent COVID-19.

Repertoires were generated with immunoSEQ multiplex PCR, while TCRdb's copy carries only in-frame clones and drops some. The sample yields about 140,000 clones, 81% seen once. CDR3 length: 13 residues. CDR1 and CDR2 from the germline V gene are GTSNPN and SVGIG (reference sequence). The ends were cut back, 1 base at V and 7 bases at J, with 13 bases in the middle. The chain recombines TRBV30 with TRBJ1-1; unclear D gene. Sequenced input: peripheral blood. The sequence was collected from a woman aged 55-69 years with active or convalescent COVID-19. Written as DNA, the CDR3 is TGTGCCTGGAGTGCGGACGCGGGGAATGAAGCTTTCTTT. Translating it yields CAWSADAGNEAFF. The full variable domain, with the rest looked up from reference TRBV30 and TRBJ1-1, is SQTIHQWPATLVQPVGSPLSLECTVEGTSNPNLYWYRQAAGRGLQLLFYSVGIGQISSEVPQNLSASRPQDRQFILSSKKLLLSDSGFYLCAWSADAGNEAFFGQGTRLTVV.